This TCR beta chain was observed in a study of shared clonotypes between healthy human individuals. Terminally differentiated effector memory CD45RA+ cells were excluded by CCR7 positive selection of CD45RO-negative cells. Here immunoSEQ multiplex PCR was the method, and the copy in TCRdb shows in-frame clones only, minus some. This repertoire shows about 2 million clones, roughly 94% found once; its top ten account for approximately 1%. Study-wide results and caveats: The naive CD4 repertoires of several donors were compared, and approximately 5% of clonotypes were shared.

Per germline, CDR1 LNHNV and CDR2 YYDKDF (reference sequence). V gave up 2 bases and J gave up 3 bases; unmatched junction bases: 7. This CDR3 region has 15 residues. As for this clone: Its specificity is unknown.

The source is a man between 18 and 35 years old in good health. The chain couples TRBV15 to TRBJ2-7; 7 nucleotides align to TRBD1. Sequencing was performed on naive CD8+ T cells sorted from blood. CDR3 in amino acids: CATSRLITGDYEQYF. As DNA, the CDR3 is TGTGCCACCAGCAGACTAATAACAGGGGACTACGAGCAGTACTTC.